These 26 T cell receptor beta chains share one sample of origin, sequenced in a study of blood T cells in healthy people across ages. It was with a sample-barcoded 5' primer and a J-beta primer mix that a second PCR of roughly 7 to 12 cycles was run. TCRdb recomputed calls from the 5' RACE reads with MiXCR, one row per CDR3 protein. The sample has about 1.4 million distinct CDR3 sequences, almost 60% seen once. Specimen: blood. These receptors all stem from a man between 18 and 35 years old in good health.

This chain uses TRBV5-5 with TRBJ2-5, with D tentatively TRBD2 (6 bases). Germline CDR1 is SGHKS and CDR2 is YYEKEE (reference sequence). Trimming pared 2 bases from V and 11 bases from J, leaving 22 bases between. The CDR3 loop spans 15 amino acids. The DNA of the CDR3 is TGTGCCAGCAGCTTCACGGGAGAAAGGAAGAATGAGCAGTACTTC. This sequence encodes CASSFTGERKNEQYF.

The chain has TRBV29-1 and TRBJ2-5, with 7 bases that match TRBD1. V was pared by 7 bases and J by 0 bases, with 5 bases of the junction left unmatched. The CDR3 has 13 amino acids. In germline, CDR1 is SQVTM, CDR2 ANQGSEA. The CDR3 region has the DNA TGCAGCGCCCAGACAGGGTACCAAGAGACCCAGTACTTC. Its protein product is CSAQTGYQETQYF.

The chain recombines TRBV7-2 with TRBJ2-7; TRBD2 is a possible D gene (7 bases). From germline, CDR1 is SGHTA and CDR2 FQGNSA. CDR3 length: 12 amino acids. Trimming cost V 9 bases and J 0 bases, with 9 bases left between them. CDR3 sequence: CARRGGSYEQYF. Here the CDR3 DNA reads TGTGCCAGAAGGGGGGGCTCCTACGAGCAGTACTTC.

This clonotype showed up just a few times. The CDR3 nucleotides read TGCGCCAGCAGCCAAGCTGCCTATAGCTCTGGGGCCAACGTCCTGACTTTC. It translates to CASSQAAYSSGANVLTF. The chain recombines TRBV4-1 with TRBJ2-6; the D is unclear. The germline V gene encodes CDR1 MGHRA and CDR2 YSYEKL. Trimming took 1 base from V and 0 from J, leaving 10 bases between them. The CDR3 covers 17 residues.

The rearrangement joins TRBV4-3 to TRBJ1-5; D gene uncertain. V was trimmed by 1 base and J by 5 bases, leaving 6 bases between them. Germline V gives CDR1 LGHNA, CDR2 YSLEER. The CDR3 covers 13 residues. CDR3 amino acids: CASSQALHQPQHF. As DNA, the CDR3 is TGCGCCAGCAGCCAAGCTCTACATCAGCCCCAGCATTTT.

This sequence joins TRBV29-1 and TRBJ1-5, with D uncertain. CDR3 length: 12 amino acids. Germline V gene lookup returns CDR1 SQVTM and CDR2 ANQGSEA. The V end lost 0 bases, the J end lost 0 bases, and 0 bases lay between the germline ends. For the CDR3, the DNA is TGCAGCGTTGAAGATAGCAATCAGCCCCAGCATTTT. Its protein is CSVEDSNQPQHF.

The J gene is TRBJ2-3, the V gene TRBV20-1; 8 positions match TRBD2. After removal of 6 bases from V and 5 bases from J, the junction contained 10 bases not matched to a gene. The germline CDR1 and CDR2 sequences are DFQATT and SNEGSKA (reference sequence). The CDR3 runs 14 residues. The CDR3 sequence is CSATGGAGVDTQYF. DNA of the CDR3: TGCAGTGCCACCGGGGGGGCGGGAGTAGATACGCAGTATTTT.

This clonotype has just a few counts. V is TRBV14 and J is TRBJ1-1; D remains unclear. This CDR3 is 14 amino acids long. Germline CDR1 SGHDN, CDR2 FVKESK. The V gene lost 2 bases and the J gene lost 0 bases, with 7 bases spanning the gap. Here the CDR3 reads CASSQYIMNTEAFF. CDR3 sequence (DNA): TGTGCCAGCAGCCAATATATTATGAACACTGAAGCTTTCTTT. The complete variable domain, with remaining parts taken from reference TRBV14 and TRBJ1-1, reads EAGVTQFPSHSVIEKGQTVTLRCDPISGHDNLYWYRRVMGKEIKFLLHFVKESKQDESGMPNNRFLAERTGGTYSTLKVQPAELEDSGVYFCASSQYIMNTEAFFGQGTRLTVV.

This sequence joins TRBV6-6 and TRBJ2-5; 8 bases align to TRBD2. This CDR3 is built from 13 residues. The germline CDR1 and CDR2 sequences are MNHNY and SVGAGI (reference sequence). V was clipped by 6 bases and J by 7 bases; unmatched bases: 7. The CDR3 here is CASRLAEGGTQYF. CDR3 sequence (DNA): TGTGCCAGCAGACTAGCGGAGGGAGGGACCCAGTACTTC.

This clonotype was seen more than once but under ten times. The rearrangement joins TRBV25-1 to TRBJ2-7, with D unclear. The CDR3 sequence is 13 residues long. Per germline, CDR1 MGHDK and CDR2 SYGVNS. V shed 3 bases and J shed 6 bases, with 12 bases lying between them. CDR3 sequence: CASSDLAALEQYF. The CDR3 DNA follows: TGTGCCAGCAGTGATTTGGCGGCTCTCGAGCAGTACTTC.

The gene calls are TRBV5-1 and TRBJ2-7; no clear D. There are 13 residues in the CDR3. Germline CDR1 is SGHRS and CDR2 is YFSETQ. The V end lost 5 bases, the J end lost 2 bases, and 11 bases lay between the germline ends. The CDR3 loop reads CASSPSRTYEQYF. The DNA for the CDR3 is TGCGCCAGCAGTCCCTCTCGGACCTACGAGCAGTACTTC. Looking up the rest from reference TRBV5-1 and TRBJ2-7 gives the full variable domain: KAGVTQTPRYLIKTRGQQVTLSCSPISGHRSVSWYQQTPGQGLQFLFEYFSETQRNKGNFPGRFSGRQFSNSRSEMNVSTLELGDSALYLCASSPSRTYEQYFGPGTRLTVT.

CDR3 coding DNA: TGTGCCAGCAGGAGGAGGGAGGGCGGGTTCAATGAGCAGTTCTTC. This codes for CASRRREGGFNEQFF. The chain uses TRBV12-3 or TRBV12-4 and TRBJ2-1, with TRBD2 identical over 7 bases. V shed 6 bases, J shed 6 bases, and the junction held 11 bases outside the gene matches. This CDR3 has 15 residues.

This clonotype was found a few times. The gene calls are TRBV3-1 and TRBJ2-3; 8 bases fit TRBD2. The CDR3 runs to 15 residues. The V and J ends lost 2 bases and 5 bases, in that order; junction bases with no gene match: 6. The germline V gene has CDR1 LGHDT and CDR2 YNNKEL (reference sequence). In nucleotides, the CDR3 is TGTGCCAGCAGCCAAAGCGGGGGTGGAGAAGATACGCAGTATTTT. As protein: CASSQSGGGEDTQYF.

This chain uses TRBV7-8 with TRBJ2-1, with unresolved D. CDR3 length: 13 amino acids. CDR1 SGHVS and CDR2 FQNEAQ come from the germline V gene. The ends were cut back, 4 bases at V and 10 bases at J, with 14 bases in the middle. The CDR3 nucleotides are TGTGCCAGCAGCTCCCGCCCGGAAGCGGAGCAGTTCTTC. This translates into CASSSRPEAEQFF.

This chain uses TRBV4-1 with TRBJ2-1; 9 bases map to TRBD1. CDR1 and CDR2 (germline): MGHRA, YSYEKL. V shed 6 bases and J 7 bases; nucleotides not matched to a gene: 7. CDR3 length: 14 amino acids. The CDR3 bases are TGCGCCAGCAGTCTACTCGGGACAGGGAATGAGCAGTTCTTC. It yields the protein CASSLLGTGNEQFF.

The sample holds a few counts of this clonotype. This sequence joins TRBV6-2 or TRBV6-3 and TRBJ2-7; D call uncertain. Germline-derived CDR1 and CDR2 are MNHEY and SVGEGT. CDR3 length: 15 residues. Trimming shortened V by 4 bases and J by 3 bases, and 16 bases separated the two germline ends. The CDR3 spells CASSSPTDPFYEQYF. The CDR3, as DNA: TGTGCCAGCAGTTCTCCCACGGATCCTTTCTACGAGCAGTACTTC.

V is TRBV29-1 and J is TRBJ2-7; D call uncertain. TRBJ2-4 matches the DNA end more closely, so the J call is doubtful. Per the germline V gene, CDR1 is SQVTM and CDR2 is ANQGSEA. CDR3 length equals 14 residues. As DNA, the CDR3 is TGCAGCGTTGAAGGGAAGAGCTCTGGAAACATTCAGTACTTC. As protein: CSVEGKSSGNIQYF.

The J gene is TRBJ1-6, the V gene TRBV7-2; TRBD1 agrees at 8 bases. The germline gives CDR1 SGHTA, CDR2 FQGNSA. The junction had 6 bases not matched to a gene; V was cut back by 1 base and J by 7 bases. The CDR3 length is 16 residues. The CDR3: CASSLGTGFKNSPLHF. CDR3 sequence (DNA): TGTGCCAGCAGCTTAGGGACAGGGTTCAAGAATTCACCCCTCCACTTT. Supplemented by reference TRBV7-2 and TRBJ1-6, the full variable domain reads GAGVSQSPSNKVTEKGKDVELRCDPISGHTALYWYRQSLGQGLEFLIYFQGNSAPDKSGLPSDRFSAERTGGSVSTLTIQRTQQEDSAVYLCASSLGTGFKNSPLHFGNGTRLTVT.

J is TRBJ2-7 and V is TRBV9; 9 bases fit TRBD1. The CDR3 sequence is 15 residues long. Trimming took 3 bases from V and 1 from J; bases not matched to a gene: 5. Germline V gives CDR1 SGDLS, CDR2 YYNGEE. CDR3 loop: CASSETGGSSYEQYF. CDR3 in DNA: TGTGCCAGCAGCGAGACAGGGGGTTCTTCCTACGAGCAGTACTTC. Variable domain in full (rest from reference TRBV9 and TRBJ2-7): DSGVTQTPKHLITATGQRVTLRCSPRSGDLSVYWYQQSLDQGLQFLIQYYNGEERAKGNILERFSAQQFPDLHSELNLSSLELGDSALYFCASSETGGSSYEQYFGPGTRLTVT.

The chain has TRBV20-1 and TRBJ2-1; the match to TRBD2 covers 14 bases. The CDR3 runs to 17 residues. The V and J ends lost 5 bases and 9 bases, in that order; junction bases with no gene match: 15. The germline gives CDR1 DFQATT, CDR2 SNEGSKA (reference sequence). The CDR3 DNA sequence: TGCAGTGCTCGACCGGGACTAGCGGGAGTGAGTTGGCGTGAGCAGTTCTTC. It codes for CSARPGLAGVSWREQFF.

V is TRBV7-6 and J is TRBJ2-1; 8 nucleotides align to TRBD2. This CDR3 contains 15 residues. The ends lost 2 bases at V and 3 bases at J; junction bases unmatched: 3. The germline V gene has CDR1 SGHVS and CDR2 FNYEAQ. The CDR3 loop is CASSLNGGDYNEQFF. The CDR3 bases are TGTGCCAGCAGCTTAAACGGGGGGGACTACAATGAGCAGTTCTTC.

The CDR3, as DNA: TGCGCCAGCAGCCAAGATGGGACAGGGGCCAAGCAGTACTTC. As protein: CASSQDGTGAKQYF. The chain combines TRBV4-3 with TRBJ2-4, with 10 bases aligning to TRBD1. The CDR3 sequence is 14 residues long. CDR1 is LGHNA and CDR2 is YSLEER in the germline V gene. The V segment lost 0 bases and the J segment 13 bases; nucleotides outside the gene matches: 6.

The chain employs TRBV27 and TRBJ2-1, with a tentative D call TRBD2 (5 bases). Germline loops: CDR1 MNHEY, CDR2 SMNVEV (reference sequence). The V end was cut by 5 bases, the J end by 10 bases, with 12 bases between. CDR3 length: 12 residues. DNA of the CDR3: TGTGCCAGCAGTGCGGACTCTTGCGAGCAGTTCTTC. Amino acid sequence: CASSADSCEQFF.

This chain uses TRBV3-1 with TRBJ2-1, with a tentative D call TRBD2 (7 bases). The CDR3 runs to 17 residues. The V gene's germline CDR1 is LGHDT and CDR2 YNNKEL (reference sequence). V lost 0 bases and J 0 bases, leaving 12 bases between the germline ends. CDR3 amino acids: CASSQESRGASYNEQFF. The CDR3 DNA reads as TGTGCCAGCAGCCAAGAGTCCCGGGGGGCCTCCTACAATGAGCAGTTCTTC.

The sample holds a few counts of this clonotype. The chain has TRBV29-1 and TRBJ2-3; either TRBD1 or TRBD2 may fit D (6 bases each). The V end lost 7 bases, the J end lost 3 bases, and 17 bases lay between the germline ends. The CDR3 loop spans 14 amino acids. Germline lookup yields CDR1 SQVTM and CDR2 ANQGSEA. CDR3 bases: TGCAGCGGGGACTCAGGGGCTGGTACAGATACGCAGTATTTT. Encoded protein: CSGDSGAGTDTQYF.

The chain employs TRBV4-2 and TRBJ1-5; D gene uncertain. Per germline, CDR1 LGHNA and CDR2 YNFKEQ. The CDR3 is made up of 14 amino acids. V was trimmed by 0 bases and J by 7 bases, leaving 10 bases between them. The CDR3 is CASSQDLGGQPQHF. The CDR3 region has the DNA TGTGCCAGCAGCCAAGATCTAGGAGGGCAGCCCCAGCATTTT.